This T cell receptor beta chain was identified in a study of molecular identifiers for immune sequencing clone quantification. Turning to the study itself: Naive CD8 RNA (around 20,000 or 99,000 cells) was divided into five aliquots, with four sequenced.

Methods described previously were used for bulk TCR libraries, and listed TCR primers were applied. TCRdb reprocessed the PCR reads with MiXCR, giving one entry per CDR3 protein. The table includes 250,000 to 400,000 distinct CDR3 sequences, about 22% detected once. The V gene's germline CDR1 is SGHTA and CDR2 FQGNSA. This CDR3 is 13 amino acids long. V lost 5 bases to trimming and J lost 6 bases, with 14 bases between them. Regarding this clonotype: A much larger clone sits a single nucleotide away, making a read error possible.

RNA fractions of 10%, 30% or 50% and about 18,000 to 1,100,000 sorted cells were the source of naive CD8 libraries. Based on a CD8+CD4-CCR7+CD45RA+ profile, naive CD8 T cells were sorted. This clonotype was sampled from a human donor in good health. Some libraries in this study had Jurkat cell RNA spiked in. Sequencing used naive CD8+ T cells from blood, with Jurkat cell RNA spiked in. The subset is: FACS-sorted CD8+CD4-CCR7+CD45RA+ naive T cells. This chain uses TRBV7-2 with TRBJ2-7, with no clear D. CDR3 in amino acids: CASSAISDGEQYF. CDR3 nucleotide sequence: TGTGCCAGCAGCGCAATCTCAGACGGCGAGCAGTACTTC.